The 9 T cell receptor beta chains reported below all come from one sample, sequenced in a study of blood T cells in healthy people across ages. Combining a sample-barcoded 5' primer with a J-beta primer mix, a second PCR ran for roughly 7 to 11 cycles. Each CDR3 protein is one row after TCRdb ran MiXCR on the 5' RACE reads. This sample has 450,000 to 600,000 distinct CDR3 sequences, with over 25% found just once. These same data were also listed under a study on T cells of mothers and their children.

Specimen: blood. The receptors were gathered from a boy aged 2-15 years in good health.

V and J are TRBV6-5 and TRBJ2-7, with TRBD2 matching 7 bases. The V and J ends lost 2 bases and 0 bases, in that order; junction bases with no gene match: 4. The CDR3 is 15 residues long. Germline assignment: CDR1 MNHEY and CDR2 SVGAGI. CDR3 DNA: TGTGCCAGCAGTTACACTCTAGCGGCCTCCTACGAGCAGTACTTC. This sequence encodes CASSYTLAASYEQYF.

This clonotype has just a few counts. The rearrangement uses TRBV7-9 and TRBJ2-5, with 9 bases fitting TRBD2. Gene TRBJ2-7 matches the end of the DNA better, so the J call may be wrong. This CDR3 contains 15 residues. The germline gives CDR1 SEHNR, CDR2 FQNEAQ (reference sequence). CDR3 in DNA: TGTGCCAGCAGCCCGGGACTAGCCCGTCCCTACGAGCAGTACTTC. Its translation is CASSPGLARPYEQYF.

This rearrangement joins TRBV27 to TRBJ2-1; the D gene is possibly TRBD2 (5 bases). The CDR3 is 15 amino acids. Looked up from germline, CDR1 is MNHEY and CDR2 is SMNVEV (reference sequence). V was clipped by 4 bases and J by 5 bases, with 15 bases between them. CDR3 sequence reads: CASSSGLYLNNEQFF. CDR3 nucleotides: TGTGCCAGCAGTTCTGGACTCTACCTAAACAATGAGCAGTTCTTC.

This clonotype has more than one count but fewer than ten. The rearrangement joins TRBV20-1 to TRBJ1-2; the D gene is possibly TRBD1 (5 bases). The germline gives CDR1 DFQATT, CDR2 SNEGSKA (reference sequence). Between the trimmed V and J ends, which lost 1 base and 2 bases, there was a span of 8 bases. The CDR3 is made up of 13 amino acids. CDR3 protein: CSARVGGNYGYTF. DNA of the CDR3: TGCAGTGCTAGAGTGGGGGGGAACTATGGCTACACCTTC.

V gene TRBV4-1 combines with J gene TRBJ2-2; 9 nucleotides match TRBD2. In germline, CDR1 is MGHRA, CDR2 YSYEKL. The CDR3 covers 16 residues. V lost 4 bases and J lost 2; bases outside the gene matches: 5. For the CDR3, the DNA is TGCGCCAGCAGCCTCGAAGCGGGGGGTAACACCGGGGAGCTGTTTTTT. Amino acids: CASSLEAGGNTGELFF.

This clonotype has only a few counts. The chain links TRBV4-3 to TRBJ2-7; D gene uncertain. V was cut by 3 bases and J by 0 bases, with 12 bases left in between. Germline V gives CDR1 LGHNA, CDR2 YSLEER. The CDR3 extends over 15 amino acids. The CDR3 reads CASSQSARSSYEQYF. The CDR3 nucleotides read TGCGCCAGCAGCCAGAGTGCGCGGAGCTCCTACGAGCAGTACTTC.

J is TRBJ1-6 and V is TRBV20-1; 8 bases map to TRBD1. The CDR3 has 16 amino acids. Looked up from germline, CDR1 is DFQATT and CDR2 is SNEGSKA (reference sequence). V was clipped by 3 bases and J by 5 bases; unmatched bases: 9. Written as DNA, the CDR3 is TGCAGTGCTAGGGACATTGGACAGGGAGATAATTCACCCCTCCACTTT. The encoded protein is CSARDIGQGDNSPLHF.

This rearrangement joins TRBV6-5 to TRBJ1-2; D remains unclear. Trimming pared 2 bases from V and 0 bases from J, leaving 4 bases between. CDR1 and CDR2 from the germline V gene are MNHEY and SVGAGI. The CDR3 is 13 residues long. CDR3 loop: CASSYRTNYGYTF. For the CDR3, the DNA is TGTGCCAGCAGTTACCGAACTAACTATGGCTACACCTTC.

The chain employs TRBV7-9 and TRBJ1-4; maybe TRBD1 (5 bases). CDR3 length: 13 amino acids. V was cut by 4 bases and J by 5 bases, with 8 bases left in between. Germline values: CDR1 SEHNR, CDR2 FQNEAQ (reference sequence). The CDR3 sequence: CASSWGENEKLFF. In DNA, the CDR3 is TGTGCCAGCAGCTGGGGGGAGAATGAAAAACTGTTTTTT. Full variable domain (remainder filled in from reference TRBV7-9 and TRBJ1-4): DTGVSQNPRHKITKRGQNVTFRCDPISEHNRLYWYRQTLGQGPEFLTYFQNEAQLEKSRLLSDRFSAERPKGSFSTLEIQRTEQGDSAMYLCASSWGENEKLFFGSGTQLSVL.